This T cell receptor (beta chain) was documented in a study of blood T cell repertoires in COVID-19. Overall study: COVID-19 samples, acute and convalescent, were from the United States, Italy and Spain.

The protocol was immunoSEQ multiplex PCR, while the TCRdb copy is restricted to in-frame clones and leaves out a portion. The table records roughly 330,000 clones, approximately 89% of them present only once. Per germline, CDR1 SQVTM and CDR2 ANQGSEA. Trimming removed 0 bases from V and 2 bases from J; junction bases left unmatched: 10. This CDR3 contains 16 residues. Concerning this clone itself: The same CDR3 is also encoded by other DNA sequences in this sample.

Input material: PBMCs or T cells enriched from blood (not recorded which). The V and J genes are TRBV29-1 and TRBJ2-7, with TRBD1 identical over 7 bases. The origin of this receptor is a man in his thirties or forties who had recovered from COVID-19. CDR3 protein: CSVEDLRGQGAYEQYF. The CDR3 DNA reads as TGCAGCGTTGAAGATCTAAGAGGTCAGGGGGCCTACGAGCAGTACTTC.